Detailed here is one T cell receptor beta chain. The entry originates in a study of blood T cell repertoires in COVID-19. Study-level information: Collection of acute and convalescent COVID-19 samples took place in the United States, Italy and Spain. Nucleic acid was either cDNA or gDNA, and it came from T cells, B-cell-depleted T cells, or PBMCs.

It was during active infection that Seattle patients were enrolled and then longitudinally followed. In the authors' methods: Reference gene primer amplification in the assay estimated nucleated cell counts. Profiling relied on immunoSEQ multiplex PCR, and the TCRdb table lists in-frame clones only, not all of them. Clone size and V and J calls were adopted from that table, with D and trimming inferred from the DNA. Among 250,000 to 300,000 clones listed, about 90% were seen once. CDR3 length: 15 residues. CDR1 and CDR2 (germline): SGHVS, FNYEAQ. Deletions cut 1 base from V and 1 base from J, with 11 bases between.

Sequencing used peripheral blood. This rearrangement joins TRBV7-6 to TRBJ2-7, with D hard to call. This clonotype was obtained from a woman in her twenties or thirties with COVID-19, enrolled during active disease. CDR3 bases: TGTGCCAGCAGCTTAGACCCAGGCCCATCCTACGAGCAGTACTTC. It yields the protein CASSLDPGPSYEQYF.